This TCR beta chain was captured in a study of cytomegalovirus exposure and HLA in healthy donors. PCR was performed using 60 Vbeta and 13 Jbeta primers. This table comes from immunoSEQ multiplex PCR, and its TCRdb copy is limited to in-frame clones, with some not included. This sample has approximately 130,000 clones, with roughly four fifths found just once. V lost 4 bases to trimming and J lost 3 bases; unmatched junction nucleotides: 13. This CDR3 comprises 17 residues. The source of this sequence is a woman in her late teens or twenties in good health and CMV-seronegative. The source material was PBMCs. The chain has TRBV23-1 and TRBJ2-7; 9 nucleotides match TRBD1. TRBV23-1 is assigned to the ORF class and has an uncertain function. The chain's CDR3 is CASSPPGRDRAGYEQYF. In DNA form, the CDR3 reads TGCGCCAGCAGTCCCCCGGGACGGGACAGGGCGGGCTACGAGCAGTACTTC.